The 29 T cell receptor beta chains reported below all come from one sample, sequenced in a study of CD8 T cells in Susac syndrome (dated 2019 in TCRdb). To prepare the library, the immunoSEQ multiplex PCR assay was applied. RNA was extracted using the RNeasy kit, and roughly 0.5 to 1 ug of the RNA was reverse transcribed with random hexamers. TCRdb ran its own pipeline on the public reads, namely fastp trimming at Q25 and MiXCR clone calling, and kept in-frame beta chains. Each record represents a unique CDR3 protein, reported with the most common genes and DNA among its rows. Across this sample there are some 180,000 distinct CDR3 sequences, with under 95% seen only once. The ten largest clones capture about 0.1% of the sample. Material: CD4+ T cells from PBMCs. The receptors were gathered from a human donor in good health.

The CDR3, as DNA: TGTGCCAGCAGTCGATTTGTGTCCCAATACAATGAGCAGTTCTTC. Its translation is CASSRFVSQYNEQFF. V usage is TRBV9 and J usage is TRBJ2-1; D remains unclear. V was shortened by 5 bases and J by 4 bases, with 16 bases between the two germline ends. Germline values: CDR1 SGDLS, CDR2 YYNGEE. The CDR3 contains 15 residues.

This clonotype was counted between two and nine times. This chain joins TRBV7-2 and TRBJ2-5; perhaps TRBD2 as D (6 bases). Germline lookup yields CDR1 SGHTA and CDR2 FQGNSA. The CDR3 totals 14 residues. Trimming left V 5 bases short and J 2 bases short, with 12 bases between. The CDR3 DNA sequence: TGTGCCAGCAGCCTTGGGACTTTTCAAGAGACCCAGTACTTC. Its protein is CASSLGTFQETQYF.

This clonotype was picked up one time. This chain uses TRBV6-2 or TRBV6-3 with TRBJ2-3, with 9 bases lining up with TRBD2. This CDR3 spans 17 amino acids. Germline CDR1 is MNHEY and CDR2 is SVGEGT. Trimming at V came to 0 bases and at J to 3 bases, leaving 7 bases not matched to a gene. The CDR3 region is CASSYSLAGGKTDTQYF. The CDR3 DNA reads TGTGCCAGCAGTTACTCCCTGGCGGGGGGGAAAACAGATACGCAGTATTTT.

The chain uses TRBV7-2 and TRBJ1-4; D may be TRBD1 (6 bases). Germline V gene lookup returns CDR1 SGHTA and CDR2 FQGNSA. V was trimmed by 2 bases and J by 4 bases, leaving 11 bases between them. CDR3 length equals 15 residues. In DNA, the CDR3 is TGTGCCAGCAGCTTATTGGGGGCGGGTAATGAAAAACTGTTTTTT. Translation gives CASSLLGAGNEKLFF.

This clonotype showed up just once. The chain is built from TRBV6-1 and TRBJ2-6; a weak D match, TRBD1 (6 bases). The V gene lost 6 bases and the J gene lost 0 bases, with 12 bases spanning the gap. Looked up from germline, CDR1 is MNHNS and CDR2 is SASEGT. The CDR3 loop spans 16 amino acids. CDR3 loop: CASRTDRFSGANVLTF. In nucleotides, the CDR3 is TGTGCCAGCAGGACTGACAGGTTCTCTGGGGCCAACGTCCTGACTTTC.

V gene TRBV5-1 combines with J gene TRBJ2-4; a weak D match, TRBD2 (5 bases). The V gene's germline CDR1 is SGHRS and CDR2 YFSETQ. V was cut by 6 bases and J by 1 base, with 11 bases left in between. The CDR3 has 14 residues. The CDR3 sequence: CASNEGSAKNIQYF. The CDR3 region has the DNA TGCGCCAGCAATGAGGGCTCCGCCAAAAACATTCAGTACTTC.

The CDR3 is CSAREGRGSNQPQHF. The CDR3 DNA is TGCAGTGCTAGAGAAGGCAGGGGAAGCAATCAGCCCCAGCATTTT. The chain has TRBV20-1 and TRBJ1-5, with TRBD1 as a possible D gene (6 bases). V was shortened by 0 bases and J by 1 base, with 10 bases between the two germline ends. CDR1 and CDR2 from the germline V gene are DFQATT and SNEGSKA (reference sequence). CDR3 size: 15 residues.

The chain is built from TRBV6-1 and TRBJ2-7, with 10 bases aligning to TRBD1. This CDR3 region has 16 residues. Germline values: CDR1 MNHNS, CDR2 SASEGT. V lost 4 bases and J lost 7; bases outside the gene matches: 13. The CDR3 nucleotides are TGTGCCAGCAGTGGACTACCGGGACAGGGGTCGCAAGAGCAGTACGTC. Protein sequence: CASSGLPGQGSQEQYV.

The rearrangement uses TRBV9 and TRBJ1-5; 7 positions match TRBD1. Germline loops: CDR1 SGDLS, CDR2 YYNGEE. The CDR3 runs 15 residues. Germline trimming cut 4 bases from V and 0 bases from J; bases unmatched to any gene: 4. The CDR3 coding sequence is TGTGCCAGCAGCTGGACAGGTCTTAGCAATCAGCCCCAGCATTTT. Translating gives CASSWTGLSNQPQHF.

The rearrangement links TRBV3-1 to TRBJ1-2; 8 nucleotides match TRBD1. V trimming: 2 bases; J trimming: 8 bases; junction bases outside the gene matches: 7. The CDR3 spans 14 residues. From germline, CDR1 is LGHDT and CDR2 YNNKEL (reference sequence). CDR3 region: CASSQKPTGDGYTF. CDR3 bases: TGTGCCAGCAGCCAAAAACCGACAGGGGACGGCTACACCTTC.

This chain uses TRBV4-2 with TRBJ1-1; no reliable D call. V was pared by 0 bases and J by 9 bases, with 11 bases between. This CDR3 is built from 13 residues. The germline V gene has CDR1 LGHNA and CDR2 YNFKEQ. Written as DNA, the CDR3 is TGTGCCAGCAGCCAAGATAAGAGTCGACAAGCTTTCTTT. It specifies CASSQDKSRQAFF.

This clonotype appeared a single time. V gene TRBV6-6 combines with J gene TRBJ1-2; D perhaps matches TRBD1 (6 bases). The CDR3 has 14 residues. Trimming shortened V by 8 bases and J by 1 base, and 14 bases separated the two germline ends. Germline values: CDR1 MNHNY, CDR2 SVGAGI (reference sequence). The chain's CDR3 is CASCEGGINYGYTF. Written as DNA, the CDR3 is TGTGCCAGCTGTGAGGGGGGGATTAACTATGGCTACACCTTC.

This chain joins TRBV20-1 and TRBJ2-7, with D tentatively TRBD1 (5 bases). This CDR3 has 13 amino acids. Germline values: CDR1 DFQATT, CDR2 SNEGSKA (reference sequence). Trimming took 3 bases from V and 5 from J, leaving 14 bases between them. The chain's CDR3 is CSASSVLGDEQYF. DNA of the CDR3: TGCAGTGCTAGCAGCGTCCTAGGGGACGAGCAGTACTTC.

This sequence joins TRBV3-1 and TRBJ1-1, with 7 bases identical to TRBD1. The CDR3 sequence is 14 residues long. CDR1 LGHDT and CDR2 YNNKEL come from the germline V gene (reference sequence). V dropped 2 bases and J dropped 3; count of bases not matched to a gene: 3. CDR3 in DNA: TGTGCCAGCAGCCAACTAACAGGGGACACTGAAGCTTTCTTT. Amino acids: CASSQLTGDTEAFF.

Here the CDR3 DNA reads TGCAGTGCTCCGGAGGGGACTGAAGCTTTCTTT. Protein sequence: CSAPEGTEAFF. The V gene is TRBV20-1, the J gene TRBJ1-1; weak D call: TRBD1 (5 bases). The CDR3 has 11 residues. Germline-derived CDR1 and CDR2 are DFQATT and SNEGSKA (reference sequence). Deletions cut 5 bases from V and 5 bases from J, with 9 bases between.

A single count supports this clonotype. The gene calls are TRBV20-1 and TRBJ2-4; D is perhaps TRBD2 (5 bases). Trimming pared 2 bases from V and 9 bases from J, leaving 11 bases between. Germline values: CDR1 DFQATT, CDR2 SNEGSKA (reference sequence). The CDR3 runs 12 residues. The CDR3 DNA is TGCAGTGCTAGACCCGGACTCGGCATTCAGTACTTC. This gives the protein CSARPGLGIQYF.

The rearrangement joins TRBV3-1 to TRBJ2-3; D is ambiguous. The CDR3 totals 16 residues. Germline CDR1 and CDR2: LGHDT and YNNKEL (reference sequence). The V end was cut by 6 bases, the J end by 4 bases, with 20 bases between. CDR3 coding DNA: TGTGCCAGCAGTCCGACGGGCCCTCTGGGCTCAGATACGCAGTATTTT. Translation gives CASSPTGPLGSDTQYF.

The chain carries TRBV12-3 or TRBV12-4 and TRBJ2-1; D is ambiguous. This CDR3 spans 11 amino acids. Trimming shortened V by 3 bases and J by 8 bases, and 5 bases separated the two germline ends. CDR3 DNA: TGTGCCAGCAGTTTTAGGGATGAGCAGTTCTTC. Amino acid sequence: CASSFRDEQFF.

This chain uses TRBV7-2 with TRBJ2-7; 8 bases agree with TRBD2. The V gene's germline CDR1 is SGHTA and CDR2 FQGNSA. The V and J ends lost 5 bases and 2 bases, in that order; junction bases with no gene match: 8. This CDR3 is 15 amino acids long. The CDR3 DNA reads TGTGCCAGCAGCATAAGCGGGGGCTCCGCCTACGAGCAGTACGTC. It specifies CASSISGGSAYEQYV.

V usage is TRBV7-2 and J usage is TRBJ2-2; D could derive from TRBD1 or TRBD2 (5 bases each). Trimming took off 5 bases at V and 4 bases at J, with 14 bases between the two ends. Looked up from germline, CDR1 is SGHTA and CDR2 is FQGNSA. This CDR3 has 15 residues. The CDR3 spells CASSPGLAATGELFF. CDR3 sequence (DNA): TGTGCCAGCAGCCCGGGGCTAGCAGCCACCGGGGAGCTGTTTTTT.

The CDR3 nucleotides read TGTGCCAGCGGGGTTCAAGAGACCCAGTACTTC. Translation gives CASGVQETQYF. The chain combines TRBV10-3 with TRBJ2-5, with D tentatively TRBD2 (6 bases). CDR1 and CDR2 from the germline V gene are ENHRY and SYGVKD. This CDR3 comprises 11 residues. Trimming removed 10 bases at V and 2 bases at J, with 8 bases between.

This clonotype has only one observation. This chain connects TRBV6-2 or TRBV6-3 to TRBJ1-5; tentative D call: TRBD1 (6 bases). Germline CDR1 MNHEY, CDR2 SVGEGT. V dropped 0 bases and J dropped 6 bases, with 12 bases sitting between them. The CDR3 is 15 residues long. The CDR3 region has the DNA TGTGCCAGCAGTTACTCGATGGGGGGCAGTCAGCCCCAGCATTTT. Translation: CASSYSMGGSQPQHF.

The chain employs TRBV29-1 and TRBJ2-1; 10 bases align to TRBD1. With V trimmed by 6 bases and J by 9 bases, 11 bases remained unmatched. Germline CDR1 and CDR2: SQVTM and ANQGSEA. This CDR3 is 14 amino acids long. CDR3 residues: CSVQRGQGISEQFF. The CDR3 nucleotides are TGCAGCGTCCAGAGGGGACAGGGGATCAGTGAGCAGTTCTTC.

The V call is TRBV7-2, the J call TRBJ1-5; the D is unclear. The CDR3 runs 12 residues. The V gene's germline CDR1 is SGHTA and CDR2 FQGNSA. Trimming removed 5 bases at V and 10 bases at J, with 12 bases between. This chain's CDR3 is CASSIPPLPQHF. In DNA form, the CDR3 reads TGTGCCAGCAGCATTCCGCCCCTCCCCCAGCATTTT.

The chain is built from TRBV21-1 and TRBJ2-7; TRBD1 was called by the table and not checked on the DNA. TRBV21-1 is described as a pseudogene. CDR3 length equals 16 residues. The CDR3 DNA sequence: TGTGCCAGCAGCATTTCTTCCGGGACGGTGTCCTACGAGCAGTACTTC. This sequence encodes CASSISSGTVSYEQYF.

This clonotype was seen just once. CDR3 nucleotides: TGTGCCAGCAGTTTAGACTCCCGCACGGGTAATTCACCCCTCCACTTT. Residues: CASSLDSRTGNSPLHF. This sequence joins TRBV28 and TRBJ1-6; no firm D call. CDR1 MDHEN and CDR2 SYDVKM come from the germline V gene. Trimming took 2 bases from V and 6 from J, leaving 14 bases between them. CDR3 length: 16 amino acids.

This chain links TRBV12-3 or TRBV12-4 with TRBJ1-1, with D perhaps matching TRBD1 (5 bases). The V end was cut by 5 bases, the J end by 6 bases, with 10 bases between. This CDR3 contains 12 residues. CDR3 sequence (DNA): TGTGCCAGCAGTCCAGGGTTGTCTGAAGCTTTCTTT. Protein: CASSPGLSEAFF.

V usage is TRBV9 and J usage is TRBJ2-3; 10 nucleotides agree with TRBD1. CDR1 is SGDLS, CDR2 YYNGEE, per germline. With 3 bases clipped from V and 2 bases from J, the junction kept 6 bases outside the gene matches. There are 16 residues in the CDR3. The CDR3 here is CASSARGTGDTDTQYF. Here the CDR3 DNA reads TGTGCCAGCAGCGCCCGCGGGACAGGGGACACAGATACGCAGTATTTT.

The rearrangement uses TRBV20-1 and TRBJ2-7; D possibly corresponds to TRBD2 (6 bases). Germline loops: CDR1 DFQATT, CDR2 SNEGSKA (reference sequence). CDR3 length: 12 residues. V was clipped by 3 bases and J by 9 bases, with 15 bases between them. The CDR3 bases are TGCAGTGCTAGGCCGGGGGATACCGGGCAGTACGTC. Encoded protein: CSARPGDTGQYV.